This T cell receptor (beta chain) was found in a study of CD8 T cells in Susac syndrome. Study observations and caveats: The authors found sixteen Susac-specific public clones in total CD8+ repertoires and five or six in CD8+ TEMRA repertoires.

The authors negatively isolated CD8+ and CD4+ T cells and FACS-enriched TEMRA cells. In regard to this clonotype: Its target is not known.

Reverse transcription of roughly 0.5 to 1 ug RNA was carried out with random hexamers. A single record per CDR3 protein comes from TCRdb applying MiXCR to the immunoSEQ multiplex PCR reads. The sample contains 80,000 to 95,000 distinct CDR3 sequences, roughly 94% of which appear only once. Germline V gene data show CDR1 as SNHLY and CDR2 as FYNNEI. The CDR3 runs 16 residues. The ends were cut back, 8 bases at V and 0 bases at J, with 20 bases in the middle. Sequenced material: CD8+ T cells from PBMCs. This receptor was identified in a human donor with Susac syndrome. The genes are TRBV2 and TRBJ2-7, with D possibly being TRBD1 or TRBD2 (5 bases each). CDR3 protein: CASYGGAMLSSYEQYF. CDR3 bases: TGTGCCAGCTATGGGGGAGCCATGCTGAGCTCCTACGAGCAGTACTTC.